This T cell receptor (beta chain) was recorded in a study of CXCR3-negative and CXCR3-positive naive CD8 T cells. Study conclusions and caveats: TRB CDR3s of CXCR3-positive naive cells were more hydrophobic than those of CXCR3-negative naive cells.

cDNA libraries for TRB were generated by 5' RACE incorporating UMI labels. TCRdb reprocessed the 5' RACE reads; each CDR3 protein has one entry and no DNA is given. This sample's table reports roughly 3,600 distinct CDR3 sequences. CDR1 and CDR2 from the germline V gene are SNHLY and FYNNEI. CDR3 length: 14 amino acids. Points on this clonotype: What it recognizes is unknown.

This chain uses TRBV2 with TRBJ2-3; TCRdb's D call, TRBD1, is unchecked because there is no DNA. This clonotype originated in a human donor in good health. Some clones in this sample may be carry-over from other donors' samples. Sequencing was performed on naive CXCR3- CD8+ T cells from blood. Regarding subset: CD45RO-CCR7+CD27+CD95- naive CD8+ T cells lacking CXCR3 (TNR3-). CDR3 sequence reads: CASSDRGGTDTQYF.